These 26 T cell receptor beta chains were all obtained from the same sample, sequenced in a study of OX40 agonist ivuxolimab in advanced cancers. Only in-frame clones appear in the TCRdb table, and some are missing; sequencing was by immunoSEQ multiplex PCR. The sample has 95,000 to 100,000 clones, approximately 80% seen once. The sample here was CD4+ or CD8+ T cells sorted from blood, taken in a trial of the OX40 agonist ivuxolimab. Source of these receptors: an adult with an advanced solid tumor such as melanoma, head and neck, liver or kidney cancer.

This CDR3 is CASTSRGATNTEAFF. The CDR3 DNA reads TGTGCCAGCACTTCCCGGGGGGCGACGAACACTGAAGCTTTCTTT. The chain joins TRBV27 to TRBJ1-1; D is perhaps TRBD1 (6 bases). The CDR3 loop spans 15 amino acids. V was pared by 7 bases and J by 1 base, with 16 bases between. Germline V CDR1 and CDR2: MNHEY, SMNVEV (reference sequence).

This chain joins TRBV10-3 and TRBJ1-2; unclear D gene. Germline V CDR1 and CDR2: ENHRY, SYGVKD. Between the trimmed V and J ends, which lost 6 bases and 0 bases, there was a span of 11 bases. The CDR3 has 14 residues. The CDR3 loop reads CAISKTAANYGYTF. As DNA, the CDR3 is TGTGCCATCAGCAAAACAGCCGCTAACTATGGCTACACCTTC.

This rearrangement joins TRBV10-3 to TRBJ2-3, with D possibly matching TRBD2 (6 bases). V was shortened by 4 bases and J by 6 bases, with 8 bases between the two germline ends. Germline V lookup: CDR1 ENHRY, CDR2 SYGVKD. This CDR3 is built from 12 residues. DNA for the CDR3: TGTGCCATCAGTGGGGGGGTGGATACGCAGTATTTT. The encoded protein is CAISGGVDTQYF.

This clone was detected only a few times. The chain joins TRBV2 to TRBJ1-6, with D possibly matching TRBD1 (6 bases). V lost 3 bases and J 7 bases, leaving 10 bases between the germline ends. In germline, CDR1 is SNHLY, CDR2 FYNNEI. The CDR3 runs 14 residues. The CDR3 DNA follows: TGTGCCAGCAGTGAGCAGGGGCGGAATTCACCCCTCCACTTT. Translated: CASSEQGRNSPLHF.

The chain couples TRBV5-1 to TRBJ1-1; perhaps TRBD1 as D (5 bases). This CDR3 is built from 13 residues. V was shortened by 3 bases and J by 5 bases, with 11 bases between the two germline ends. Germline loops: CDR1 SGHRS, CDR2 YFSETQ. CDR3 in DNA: TGCGCCAGCAGCTCTATGGGGCGGACTGAAGCTTTCTTT. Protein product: CASSSMGRTEAFF.

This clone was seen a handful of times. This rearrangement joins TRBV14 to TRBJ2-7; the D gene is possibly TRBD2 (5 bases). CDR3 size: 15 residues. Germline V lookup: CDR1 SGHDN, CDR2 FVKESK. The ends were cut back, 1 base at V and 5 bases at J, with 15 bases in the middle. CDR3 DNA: TGTGCCAGCAGCCAAGTTTCAGCGGTTGGGAACGAGCAGTACTTC. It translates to CASSQVSAVGNEQYF.

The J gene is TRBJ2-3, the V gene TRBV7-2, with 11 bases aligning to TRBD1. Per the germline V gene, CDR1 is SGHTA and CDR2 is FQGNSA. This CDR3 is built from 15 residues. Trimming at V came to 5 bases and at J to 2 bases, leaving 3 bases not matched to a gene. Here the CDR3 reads CASSRDRGYTDTQYF. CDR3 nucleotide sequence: TGTGCCAGCAGCCGGGACAGGGGGTACACAGATACGCAGTATTTT.

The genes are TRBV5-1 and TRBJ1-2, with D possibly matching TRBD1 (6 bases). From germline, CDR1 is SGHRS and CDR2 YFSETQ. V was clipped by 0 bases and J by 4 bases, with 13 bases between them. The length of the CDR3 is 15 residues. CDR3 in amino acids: CASSLAPGEAYGYTF. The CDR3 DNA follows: TGCGCCAGCAGCTTGGCCCCAGGGGAGGCCTATGGCTACACCTTC.

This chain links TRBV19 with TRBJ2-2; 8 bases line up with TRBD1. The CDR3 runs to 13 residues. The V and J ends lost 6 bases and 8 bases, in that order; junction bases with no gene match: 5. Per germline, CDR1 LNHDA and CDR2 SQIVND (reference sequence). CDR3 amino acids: CASRGQGKGELFF. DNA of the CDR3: TGTGCCAGTAGAGGACAGGGAAAGGGGGAGCTGTTTTTT.

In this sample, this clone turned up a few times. The CDR3 loop is CASSEGQVGEQYF. CDR3 in DNA: TGCGCCAGCAGCGAGGGACAGGTGGGGGAGCAGTACTTC. The chain couples TRBV5-1 to TRBJ2-7, with 8 positions matching TRBD1. V lost 4 bases, J lost 7 bases, and 7 bases stayed unmatched. The V gene's germline CDR1 is SGHRS and CDR2 YFSETQ. The CDR3 is 13 residues long.

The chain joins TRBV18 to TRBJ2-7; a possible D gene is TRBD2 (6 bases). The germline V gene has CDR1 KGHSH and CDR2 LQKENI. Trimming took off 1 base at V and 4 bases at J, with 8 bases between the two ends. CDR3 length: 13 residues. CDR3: CASSPRLDYEQYF. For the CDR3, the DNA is TGTGCCAGCTCACCACGACTAGATTACGAGCAGTACTTC.

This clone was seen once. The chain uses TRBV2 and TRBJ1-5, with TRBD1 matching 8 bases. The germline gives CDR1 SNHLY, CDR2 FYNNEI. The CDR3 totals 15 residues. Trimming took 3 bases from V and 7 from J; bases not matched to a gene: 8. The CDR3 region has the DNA TGTGCCAGCAGTGAGGGCAGGGGGCGCGGGCAGCCCCAGCATTTT. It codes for CASSEGRGRGQPQHF. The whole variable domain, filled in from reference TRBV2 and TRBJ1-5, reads EPEVTQTPSHQVTQMGQEVILRCVPISNHLYFYWYRQILGQKVEFLVSFYNNEISEKSEIFDDQFSVERPDGSNFTLKIRSTKLEDSAMYFCASSEGRGRGQPQHFGDGTRLSIL.

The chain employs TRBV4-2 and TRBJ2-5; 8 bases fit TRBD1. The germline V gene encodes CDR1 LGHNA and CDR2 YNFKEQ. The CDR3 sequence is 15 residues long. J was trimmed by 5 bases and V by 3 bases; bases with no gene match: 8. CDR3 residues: CASSQPGQGAETQYF. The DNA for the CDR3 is TGTGCCAGCAGCCAGCCCGGACAGGGAGCGGAGACCCAGTACTTC.

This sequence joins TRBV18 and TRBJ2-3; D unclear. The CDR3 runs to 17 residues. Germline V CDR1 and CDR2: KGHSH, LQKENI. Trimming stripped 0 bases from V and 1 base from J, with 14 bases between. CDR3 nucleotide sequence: TGTGCCAGCTCACCACCCCCTTCTGTAAGTGGCACAGATACGCAGTATTTT. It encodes CASSPPPSVSGTDTQYF.

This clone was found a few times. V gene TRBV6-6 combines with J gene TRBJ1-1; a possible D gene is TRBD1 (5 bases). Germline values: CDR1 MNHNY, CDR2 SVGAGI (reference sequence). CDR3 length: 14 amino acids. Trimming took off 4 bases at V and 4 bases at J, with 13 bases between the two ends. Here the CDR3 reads CASSFGRETTEAFF. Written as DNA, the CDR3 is TGTGCCAGCAGTTTCGGCAGGGAAACCACTGAAGCTTTCTTT.

CDR3 residues: CASSTDRGRSDEQFF. The CDR3 DNA reads TGTGCCAGCAGCACCGACAGGGGGAGGTCGGACGAGCAGTTCTTC. The chain links TRBV7-8 to TRBJ2-1, with 9 bases fitting TRBD1. This CDR3 is 15 amino acids long. The V gene's germline CDR1 is SGHVS and CDR2 FQNEAQ. The ends lost 5 bases at V and 10 bases at J; junction bases unmatched: 12.

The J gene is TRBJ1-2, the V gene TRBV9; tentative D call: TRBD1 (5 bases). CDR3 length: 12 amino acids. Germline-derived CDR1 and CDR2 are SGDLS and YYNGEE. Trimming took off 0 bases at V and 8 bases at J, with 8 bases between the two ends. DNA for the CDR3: TGTGCCAGCAGCGTAGAAGGGGTGGGCTACACCTTC. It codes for CASSVEGVGYTF. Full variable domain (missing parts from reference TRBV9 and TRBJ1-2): DSGVTQTPKHLITATGQRVTLRCSPRSGDLSVYWYQQSLDQGLQFLIQYYNGEERAKGNILERFSAQQFPDLHSELNLSSLELGDSALYFCASSVEGVGYTFGSGTRLTVV.

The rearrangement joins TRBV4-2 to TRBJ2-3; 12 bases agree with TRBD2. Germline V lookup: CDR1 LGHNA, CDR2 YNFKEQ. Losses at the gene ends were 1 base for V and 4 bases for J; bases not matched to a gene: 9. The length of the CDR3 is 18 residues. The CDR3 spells CASSQAHLRTSGADTQYF. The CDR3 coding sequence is TGTGCCAGCAGCCAAGCCCACCTCAGGACTAGCGGGGCAGATACGCAGTATTTT.

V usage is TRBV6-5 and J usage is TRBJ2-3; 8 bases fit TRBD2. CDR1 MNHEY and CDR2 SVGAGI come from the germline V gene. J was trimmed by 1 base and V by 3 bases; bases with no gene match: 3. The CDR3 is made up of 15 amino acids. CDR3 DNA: TGTGCCAGCAGTTATCGGCGGGAGGGCACAGATACGCAGTATTTT. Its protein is CASSYRREGTDTQYF.

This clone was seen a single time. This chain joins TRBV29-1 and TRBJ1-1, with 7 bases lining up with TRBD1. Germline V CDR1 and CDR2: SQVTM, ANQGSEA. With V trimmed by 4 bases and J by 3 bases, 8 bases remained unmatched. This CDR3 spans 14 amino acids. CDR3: CSVGDRDRDTEAFF. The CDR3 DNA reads TGCAGCGTTGGAGACCGGGACAGAGACACTGAAGCTTTCTTT.

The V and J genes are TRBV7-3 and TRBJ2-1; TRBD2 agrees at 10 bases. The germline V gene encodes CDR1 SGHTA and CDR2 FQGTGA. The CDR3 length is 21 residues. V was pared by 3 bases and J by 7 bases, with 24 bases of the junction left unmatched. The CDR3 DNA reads TGTGCCAGCAGCTTTCGCCTGGGAGGAGCGGGAGGGCCCATCAGGGGGAATGAGCAGTTCTTC. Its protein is CASSFRLGGAGGPIRGNEQFF.

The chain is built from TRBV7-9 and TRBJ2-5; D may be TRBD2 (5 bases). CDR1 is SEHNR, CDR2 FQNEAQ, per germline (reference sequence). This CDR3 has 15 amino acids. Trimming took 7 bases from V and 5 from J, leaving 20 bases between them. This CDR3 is CASTYLGVPGETQYF. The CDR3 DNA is TGTGCCAGCACCTACCTCGGGGTACCTGGGGAGACCCAGTACTTC. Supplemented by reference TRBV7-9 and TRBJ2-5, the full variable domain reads DTGVSQNPRHKITKRGQNVTFRCDPISEHNRLYWYRQTLGQGPEFLTYFQNEAQLEKSRLLSDRFSAERPKGSFSTLEIQRTEQGDSAMYLCASTYLGVPGETQYFGPGTRLLVL.

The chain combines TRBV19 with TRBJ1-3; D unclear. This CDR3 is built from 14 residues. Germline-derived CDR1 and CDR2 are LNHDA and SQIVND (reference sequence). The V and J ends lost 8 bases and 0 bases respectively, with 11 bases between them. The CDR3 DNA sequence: TGTGCCAGTGCTGTGCGGAGCTCTGGAAACACCATATATTTT. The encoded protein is CASAVRSSGNTIYF.

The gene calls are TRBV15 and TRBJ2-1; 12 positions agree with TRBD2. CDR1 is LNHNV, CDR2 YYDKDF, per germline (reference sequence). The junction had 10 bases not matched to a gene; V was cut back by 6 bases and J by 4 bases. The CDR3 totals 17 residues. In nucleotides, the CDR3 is TGTGCCACCAGGGACCTAACCGGGACTAGCGGGTACAATGAGCAGTTCTTC. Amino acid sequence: CATRDLTGTSGYNEQFF.

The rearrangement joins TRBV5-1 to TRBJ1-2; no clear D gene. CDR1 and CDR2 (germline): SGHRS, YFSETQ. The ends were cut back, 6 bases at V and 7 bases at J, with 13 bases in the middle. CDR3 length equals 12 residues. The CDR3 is CASTGQLGGYTF. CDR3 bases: TGCGCCAGCACTGGGCAGTTGGGTGGCTACACCTTC.

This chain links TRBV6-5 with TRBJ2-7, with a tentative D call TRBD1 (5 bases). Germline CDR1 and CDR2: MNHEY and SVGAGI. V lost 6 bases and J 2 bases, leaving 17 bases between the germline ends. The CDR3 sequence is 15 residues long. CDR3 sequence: CASRLQGILTYEQYF. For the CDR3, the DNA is TGTGCCAGCAGACTCCAGGGCATCCTCACCTACGAGCAGTACTTC.